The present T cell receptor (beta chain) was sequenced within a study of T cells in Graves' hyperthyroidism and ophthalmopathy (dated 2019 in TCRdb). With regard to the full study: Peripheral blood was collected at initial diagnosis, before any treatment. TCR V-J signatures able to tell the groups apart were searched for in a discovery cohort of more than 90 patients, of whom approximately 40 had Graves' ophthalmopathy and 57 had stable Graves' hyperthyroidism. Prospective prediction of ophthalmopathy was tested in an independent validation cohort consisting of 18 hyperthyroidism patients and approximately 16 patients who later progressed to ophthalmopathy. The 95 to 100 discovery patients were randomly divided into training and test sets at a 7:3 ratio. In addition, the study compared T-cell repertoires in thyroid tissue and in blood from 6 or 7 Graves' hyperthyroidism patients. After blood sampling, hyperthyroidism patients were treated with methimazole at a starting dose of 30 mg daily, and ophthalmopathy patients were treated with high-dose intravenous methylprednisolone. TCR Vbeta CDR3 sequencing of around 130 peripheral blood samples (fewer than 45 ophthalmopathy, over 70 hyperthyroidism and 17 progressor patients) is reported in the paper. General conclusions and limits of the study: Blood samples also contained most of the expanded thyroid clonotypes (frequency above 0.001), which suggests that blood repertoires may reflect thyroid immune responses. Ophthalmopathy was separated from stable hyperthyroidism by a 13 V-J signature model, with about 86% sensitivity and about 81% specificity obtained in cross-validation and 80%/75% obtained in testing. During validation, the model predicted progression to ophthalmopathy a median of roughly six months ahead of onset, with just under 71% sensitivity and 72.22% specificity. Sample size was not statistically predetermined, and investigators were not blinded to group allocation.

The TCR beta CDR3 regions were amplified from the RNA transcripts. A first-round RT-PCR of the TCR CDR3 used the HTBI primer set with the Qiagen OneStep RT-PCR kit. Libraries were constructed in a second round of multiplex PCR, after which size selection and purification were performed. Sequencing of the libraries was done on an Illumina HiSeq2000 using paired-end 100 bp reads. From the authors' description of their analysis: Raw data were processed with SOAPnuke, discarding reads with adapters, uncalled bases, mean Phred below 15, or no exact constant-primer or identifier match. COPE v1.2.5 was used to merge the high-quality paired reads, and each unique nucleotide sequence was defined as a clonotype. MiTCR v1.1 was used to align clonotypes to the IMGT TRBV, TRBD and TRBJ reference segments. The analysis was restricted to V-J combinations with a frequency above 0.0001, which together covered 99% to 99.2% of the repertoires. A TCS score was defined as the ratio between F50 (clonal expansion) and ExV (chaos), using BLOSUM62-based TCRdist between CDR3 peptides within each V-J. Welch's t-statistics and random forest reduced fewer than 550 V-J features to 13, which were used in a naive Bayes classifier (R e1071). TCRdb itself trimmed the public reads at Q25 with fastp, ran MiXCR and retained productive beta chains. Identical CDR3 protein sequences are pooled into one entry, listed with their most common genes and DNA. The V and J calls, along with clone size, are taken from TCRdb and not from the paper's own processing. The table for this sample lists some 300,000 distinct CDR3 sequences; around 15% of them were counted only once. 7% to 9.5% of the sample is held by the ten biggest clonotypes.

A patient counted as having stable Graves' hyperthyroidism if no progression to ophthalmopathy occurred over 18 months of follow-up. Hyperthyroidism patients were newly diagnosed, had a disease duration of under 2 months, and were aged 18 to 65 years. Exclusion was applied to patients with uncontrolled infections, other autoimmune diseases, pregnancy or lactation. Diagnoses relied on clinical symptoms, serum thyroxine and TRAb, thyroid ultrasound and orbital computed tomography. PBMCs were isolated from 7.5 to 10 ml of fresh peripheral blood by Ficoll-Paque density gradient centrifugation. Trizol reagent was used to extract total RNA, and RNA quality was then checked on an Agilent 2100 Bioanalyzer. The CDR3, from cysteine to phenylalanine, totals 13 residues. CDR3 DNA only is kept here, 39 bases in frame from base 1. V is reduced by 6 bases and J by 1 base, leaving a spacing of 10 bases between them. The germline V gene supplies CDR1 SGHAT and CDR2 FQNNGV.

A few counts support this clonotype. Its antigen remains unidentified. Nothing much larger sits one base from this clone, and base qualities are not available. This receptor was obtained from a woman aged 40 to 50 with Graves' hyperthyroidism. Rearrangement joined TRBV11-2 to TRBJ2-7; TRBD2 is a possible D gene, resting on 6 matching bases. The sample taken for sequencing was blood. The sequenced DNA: TGTGCCAGCAGGTTTAGCGGATCCTACGAGCAGTACTTC. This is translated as CASRFSGSYEQYF.